A selection of T cell receptor beta chains follows, all from one sample in a study of blood T cell repertoires in COVID-19. The assay was immunoSEQ multiplex PCR, and TCRdb's table has in-frame clones only and misses some. The data contain 150,000 to 200,000 clones, roughly 80% of them singletons. Sequenced sample: peripheral blood. These receptors all stem from a woman in her forties with COVID-19, enrolled during active disease. The CDR3 runs from the conserved cysteine through the conserved F or W. The order of the fields is clone size, J gene, V gene, D gene, CDR3 DNA, CDR3 protein. A D gene is named only where the DNA matches it firmly. Expanded clones are given a class, and other clones once, few, many or no size at all.

once TRBJ1-5 TRBV5-3 - TGTGCCAGAAGCTCGAGGGGGAGGGAGCCCCAGCATTTT CARSSRGREPQHF
- TRBJ2-7 TRBV18 - TGTGCCAGCTCAGCGGGACAGTCCTACGAGCAGTACTTC CASSAGQSYEQYF
- TRBJ1-2 TRBV11-2 - TGTGCCAGCAGCCCTGGGGGGGGATTCTATGGCTACACCTTC CASSPGGGFYGYTF
- TRBJ2-7 TRBV4-1 - TGCGCCAGCAGCCAAGCCAGCGGCCAATCCTACGAGCAGTACTTC CASSQASGQSYEQYF
few TRBJ2-7 TRBV30 - TGTGCCTGGAGCGACAATAGGCCGTTCGAGCAGTACTTC CAWSDNRPFEQYF
- TRBJ2-3 TRBV18 TRBD2 TGTGCCAGCTCACCACGCCCTAGCGGGGAAACAGATACGCAGTATTTT CASSPRPSGETDTQYF
- TRBJ2-7 TRBV5-1 - TGCGCCAGCAGCTTGGGGTCGGGCTACGAGCAGTACTTC CASSLGSGYEQYF
- TRBJ2-5 TRBV24-1 TRBD2 TGTGCCACCAGTGATATAGCGGGAGGTACCCAAGAGACCCAGTACTTC CATSDIAGGTQETQYF
- TRBJ2-1 TRBV5-4 - TGTGCCAGCAGCCCGGACCCGGGAAACTCCTACAATGAGCAGTTCTTC CASSPDPGNSYNEQFF
- TRBJ1-2 TRBV6-1 - TGTGCCAGCAGTGAAGCGCTCAGGGGCACAGGCTACACCTTC CASSEALRGTGYTF
- TRBJ2-3 TRBV6-6 TRBD2 TGTGCCAGCAGTTACGGACTAGCGGGGGGCACAGATACGCAGTATTTT CASSYGLAGGTDTQYF
few TRBJ1-2 TRBV6-1 TRBD1 TGTGCCAGCAGTGAAGGGGGACCCGGGACAGGGATGAGTGGCTACACCTTC CASSEGGPGTGMSGYTF
- TRBJ1-5 TRBV9 - TGTGCCAGCAGCGTCCCCCGTTTCGTCTCAACTTATAGCAATCAGCCCCAGCATTTT CASSVPRFVSTYSNQPQHF
once TRBJ1-1 TRBV12-5 - TGTGCTAGTGCCCTGGGGGGGAACACTGAAGCTTTCTTT CASALGGNTEAFF
once TRBJ2-3 TRBV9 TRBD2 TGTGCCAGCAGCGTCTTAGCGGGAGCAGGCACAGATACGCAGTATTTT CASSVLAGAGTDTQYF
- TRBJ1-2 TRBV28 TRBD1 TGTGCCAGCAGATATGAGGGGGCCACCCAGGGCTACACCTTC CASRYEGATQGYTF
- TRBJ2-3 TRBV18 TRBD2 TGTGCCAGCTCATTACGACTAGCGGGAGGGTCCACAGATACGCAGTATTTT CASSLRLAGGSTDTQYF
- TRBJ2-5 TRBV21-1 - TGTGCCAGCAGCGAAATCGGGACTAGCGGTCTGCAAGAGACCCAGTACTTC CASSEIGTSGLQETQYF
- TRBJ2-7 TRBV7-9 TRBD2 TGTGCCAGCAGCGCAACTAGCGGGATCTACGAGCAGTACTTC CASSATSGIYEQYF
- TRBJ1-3 TRBV27 - TGTGCCAGCAGTTTAGGGCCAGGGGGAAACACCATATATTTT CASSLGPGGNTIYF
- TRBJ1-1 TRBV6-1 - TGTGCCAGCAGTGATTTGACTTACACTGAAGCTTTCTTT CASSDLTYTEAFF
- TRBJ1-5 TRBV28 - TGTGCCAGCAGTTTTAAGGGGTTGGGCAATCAGCCCCAGCATTTT CASSFKGLGNQPQHF